The next 17 T cell receptor beta chains were all read from a single sample in a study of blood T cell repertoires in COVID-19. Some clones are missing from TCRdb's copy, which holds only in-frame ones; the method was immunoSEQ multiplex PCR. The table has more than 150,000 clones, more than 80% seen once; the top ten hold more than 5.5%. Sequences were obtained from peripheral blood. All receptors come from a human donor in a cohort sampled during active COVID-19.

The genes are TRBV5-1 and TRBJ2-7; D perhaps matches TRBD2 (6 bases). The CDR3 has 15 amino acids. Trimming removed 0 bases from V and 0 bases from J, with 10 bases in between. In germline, CDR1 is SGHRS, CDR2 YFSETQ. The CDR3: CASSLATAGSYEQYF. The DNA for the CDR3 is TGCGCCAGCAGCTTGGCCACAGCGGGCTCCTACGAGCAGTACTTC. Complete variable domain (other parts from reference TRBV5-1 and TRBJ2-7): KAGVTQTPRYLIKTRGQQVTLSCSPISGHRSVSWYQQTPGQGLQFLFEYFSETQRNKGNFPGRFSGRQFSNSRSEMNVSTLELGDSALYLCASSLATAGSYEQYFGPGTRLTVT.

The gene calls are TRBV5-4 and TRBJ1-5; maybe TRBD1 (6 bases). Trimming removed 0 bases from V and 7 bases from J, with 11 bases in between. The CDR3 has 14 residues. Germline V gene lookup returns CDR1 SGHNT and CDR2 YYREEE (reference sequence). The CDR3 region is CASSLGGGGQPQHF. CDR3 DNA: TGTGCCAGCAGCTTGGGTGGGGGGGGCCAGCCCCAGCATTTT.

J is TRBJ1-4 and V is TRBV19; D perhaps matches TRBD1 (6 bases). Germline V gene sequence: CDR1 LNHDA, CDR2 SQIVND (reference sequence). V gave up 5 bases and J gave up 8 bases, with 18 bases separating them. The CDR3 has 15 amino acids. The CDR3: CASSLLQGSEEKLFF. CDR3 nucleotides: TGTGCCAGTAGTTTACTACAGGGAAGTGAGGAAAAACTGTTTTTT.

This clone was counted once. J is TRBJ2-7 and V is TRBV30; TRBD1 matches at 7 bases. CDR1 and CDR2 (germline): GTSNPN, SVGIG (reference sequence). V shed 6 bases and J 6 bases; nucleotides not matched to a gene: 14. The CDR3 extends over 14 amino acids. The CDR3 reads CACHTRDSVGEQYF. The CDR3 region has the DNA TGTGCCTGTCACACCAGGGACAGTGTAGGCGAGCAGTACTTC.

Here the CDR3 DNA reads TGTGCCAGCAGTGAACCTCGGCTCTCTCAGGCACAAGAGACCCAGTACTTC. It yields the protein CASSEPRLSQAQETQYF. The chain employs TRBV2 and TRBJ2-5; no firm D call. The CDR3 runs to 17 residues. Germline values: CDR1 SNHLY, CDR2 FYNNEI. V was cut by 2 bases and J by 2 bases, with 18 bases left in between.

The chain has TRBV9 and TRBJ2-3; 14 nucleotides line up with TRBD2. The ends lost 0 bases at V and 5 bases at J; junction bases unmatched: 8. Germline V gives CDR1 SGDLS, CDR2 YYNGEE. The CDR3 is 18 amino acids. This CDR3 is CASSVEGTSGGREDTQYF. The CDR3 coding sequence is TGTGCCAGCAGCGTAGAGGGGACTAGCGGGGGTAGGGAAGATACGCAGTATTTT.

This chain links TRBV2 with TRBJ2-6; D might be TRBD2 (5 bases). V lost 8 bases and J 1 base, leaving 12 bases between the germline ends. CDR3 length equals 15 residues. Germline V gene sequence: CDR1 SNHLY, CDR2 FYNNEI. Written as DNA, the CDR3 is TGTGCCAGCGCCTACCCGGGATCTGGGGCCAACGTCCTGACTTTC. Protein: CASAYPGSGANVLTF. Combining the CDR3 with reference TRBV2 and TRBJ2-6 gives the whole variable domain EPEVTQTPSHQVTQMGQEVILRCVPISNHLYFYWYRQILGQKVEFLVSFYNNEISEKSEIFDDQFSVERPDGSNFTLKIRSTKLEDSAMYFCASAYPGSGANVLTFGAGSRLTVL.

The rearrangement joins TRBV7-9 to TRBJ1-2, with TRBD1 identical over 9 bases. Germline V gene data show CDR1 as SEHNR and CDR2 as FQNEAQ (reference sequence). The ends lost 1 base at V and 5 bases at J; junction bases unmatched: 5. This CDR3 spans 15 amino acids. CDR3 nucleotides: TGTGCCAGCAGCTTAGTCGTGGGACAGGGATATGGCTACACCTTC. Translating gives CASSLVVGQGYGYTF. The full variable domain, in which reference TRBV7-9 and TRBJ1-2 provide the parts outside the CDR3, is DTGVSQNPRHKITKRGQNVTFRCDPISEHNRLYWYRQTLGQGPEFLTYFQNEAQLEKSRLLSDRFSAERPKGSFSTLEIQRTEQGDSAMYLCASSLVVGQGYGYTFGSGTRLTVV.

The chain recombines TRBV7-3 with TRBJ1-1; D is uncertain. This CDR3 region has 14 residues. V gave up 5 bases and J gave up 1 base, with 11 bases separating them. Germline V gene data show CDR1 as SGHTA and CDR2 as FQGTGA. The CDR3: CASSAGRGNTEAFF. The CDR3 DNA is TGTGCCAGCAGCGCTGGCCGGGGGAACACTGAAGCTTTCTTT.

The CDR3 bases are TGTGCCAGCAGGCCCGGGACAGGCCGTACTTATGGCTCCTACGAGCAGTACTTC. Translating it yields CASRPGTGRTYGSYEQYF. The rearrangement links TRBV2 to TRBJ2-7, with TRBD1 identical over 8 bases. Germline assignment: CDR1 SNHLY and CDR2 FYNNEI. V trimming: 6 bases; J trimming: 0 bases; junction bases outside the gene matches: 16. The CDR3 has 18 residues.

This chain joins TRBV25-1 and TRBJ2-7, with D tentatively TRBD1 (6 bases). This CDR3 region has 13 residues. The germline V and J ends were trimmed by 2 bases and 6 bases, with 11 bases remaining between them. The germline V gene encodes CDR1 MGHDK and CDR2 SYGVNS. In DNA, the CDR3 is TGTGCCAGCAGTGAACTCGAAGGGGGCGAGCAGTACTTC. It codes for CASSELEGGEQYF.

The J gene is TRBJ2-1, the V gene TRBV6-2 or TRBV6-3, with a possible D match to TRBD1 (5 bases). The CDR3 sequence is 14 residues long. Per the germline V gene, CDR1 is MNHEY and CDR2 is SVGEGT. Deletions cut 5 bases from V and 7 bases from J, with 15 bases between. The CDR3 protein is CASSRPSGFNEQFF. The DNA for the CDR3 is TGTGCCAGCAGTCGACCATCAGGGTTTAATGAGCAGTTCTTC.

This rearrangement joins TRBV2 to TRBJ2-2; no definite D call. Trimming removed 6 bases from V and 1 base from J, with 21 bases in between. Germline CDR1 reads SNHLY; CDR2 reads FYNNEI. The CDR3 is 18 residues long. The CDR3 reads CASSTTITLVGNTGELFF. In DNA, the CDR3 is TGTGCCAGCAGCACGACAATTACACTTGTCGGGAACACCGGGGAGCTGTTTTTT.

The chain recombines TRBV19 with TRBJ1-1; no reliable D call. Trimming took 7 bases from V and 3 from J, leaving 12 bases between them. The CDR3 sequence is 13 residues long. Germline CDR1 is LNHDA and CDR2 is SQIVND (reference sequence). The CDR3 reads CASTVNGDTEAFF. In DNA form, the CDR3 reads TGTGCCAGTACTGTAAACGGGGACACTGAAGCTTTCTTT.

This chain joins TRBV7-9 and TRBJ1-2, with 9 bases aligning to TRBD1. CDR1 SEHNR and CDR2 FQNEAQ come from the germline V gene (reference sequence). The CDR3 extends over 17 amino acids. Losses at the gene ends were 3 bases for V and 7 bases for J; bases not matched to a gene: 15. The CDR3 spells CASSFLPLPQGATGYTF. The DNA of the CDR3 is TGTGCCAGCAGCTTCCTTCCCCTTCCACAGGGGGCGACTGGCTACACCTTC.

The chain joins TRBV19 to TRBJ1-1; 8 nucleotides match TRBD1. The CDR3 runs to 13 residues. With 3 bases clipped from V and 5 bases from J, the junction kept 2 bases outside the gene matches. CDR1 and CDR2 (germline): LNHDA, SQIVND (reference sequence). The CDR3: CASSMDRDTEAFF. CDR3 nucleotide sequence: TGTGCCAGTAGTATGGACAGGGATACTGAAGCTTTCTTT.

As to this clone: The same CDR3 can be traced to other DNA sequences in this sample. This chain joins TRBV7-3 and TRBJ1-6; 7 bases map to TRBD1. There are 13 residues in the CDR3. Germline CDR1 and CDR2: SGHTA and FQGTGA. J was trimmed by 7 bases and V by 3 bases; bases with no gene match: 0. CDR3 amino acids: CASSLDRNSPLHF. Written as DNA, the CDR3 is TGTGCCAGCAGCTTGGACAGGAATTCACCCCTCCACTTT.